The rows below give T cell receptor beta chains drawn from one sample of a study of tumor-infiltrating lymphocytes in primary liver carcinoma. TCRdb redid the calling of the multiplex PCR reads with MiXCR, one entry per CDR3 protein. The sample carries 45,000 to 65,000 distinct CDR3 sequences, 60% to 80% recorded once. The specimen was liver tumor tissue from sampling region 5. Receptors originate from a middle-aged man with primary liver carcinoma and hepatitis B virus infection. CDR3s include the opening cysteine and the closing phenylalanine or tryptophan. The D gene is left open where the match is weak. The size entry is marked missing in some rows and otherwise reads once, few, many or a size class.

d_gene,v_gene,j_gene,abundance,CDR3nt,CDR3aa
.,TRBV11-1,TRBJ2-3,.,TGTGCCAGCAGTTCTGGGGGAAGCTCTATTAGAGCCCGCACAGATACGCAGTATTTT,CASSSGGSSIRARTDTQYF
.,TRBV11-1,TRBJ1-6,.,TGTGCCAGCAGCTGGGCACTGGTTTCACCCCTCCGCTTT,CASSWALVSPLRF
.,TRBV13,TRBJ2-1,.,TGTGCCAGCAGCGGCCGCGGGGAGAGCTCCTACAATGGGCAGTTCTTC,CASSGRGESSYNGQFF
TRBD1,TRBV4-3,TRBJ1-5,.,TGCGCTAGGGGCCAGTCCAGGGGGCAGCCCCAGCATTTT,CARGQSRGQPQHF
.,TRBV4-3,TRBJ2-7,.,TGCGCCAGCAGCCAAGATCGGGAGACTCCCTACGAGCAGTACTTC,CASSQDRETPYEQYF
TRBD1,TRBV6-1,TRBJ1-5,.,TGTGCCAGCAGTGATCCGGGACAGTTGGATCAGCCCCAGCATTTT,CASSDPGQLDQPQHF
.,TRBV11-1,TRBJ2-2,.,TGTACCAGCAGCCATACAGGACCTTTCTCCGGGGAGCTGTTTTTC,CTSSHTGPFSGELFF
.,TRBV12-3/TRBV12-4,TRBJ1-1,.,TGTGCCAGTAGTTCCCTCTGGACTGAAGCTTTCTTT,CASSSLWTEAFF
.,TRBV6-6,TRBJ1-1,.,TGTGCCAGCAGTAACAGGCTCGTCAGCATGAACACTGAAGTTTTCTTT,CASSNRLVSMNTEVFF
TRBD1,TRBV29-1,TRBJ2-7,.,TGCAGCGTTAAAGAAATGACAGGGCCGGGTGGACGACAGTACTTC,CSVKEMTGPGGRQYF
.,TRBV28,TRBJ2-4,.,TGTGCCAGCACTTCGGTACTTATTAAGTACTTC,CASTSVLIKYF
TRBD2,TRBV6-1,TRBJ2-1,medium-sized,TGTGCCCGCTGGTCCGGGAGGGCCGTCAATGAGCAGTTCTTC,CARWSGRAVNEQFF
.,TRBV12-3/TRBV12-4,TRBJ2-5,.,TGTTACAGCAGGTCAGATTCCCCAGAGACCCAGTACTTC,CYSRSDSPETQYF
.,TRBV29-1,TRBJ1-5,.,TGCAGCGTTGTCTTGCAGAACAATCAGCCCCAGAATTTT,CSVVLQNNQPQNF
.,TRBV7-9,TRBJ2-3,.,TGTGCCAGCAGCCCACTGGCAGCGGGACATGGTACGCAGTATTTT,CASSPLAAGHGTQYF
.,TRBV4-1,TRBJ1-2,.,.,CVSSQVARGDYGCTF
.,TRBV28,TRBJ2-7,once,TGTGACAGTAGTGCCCCGGTCGAGCAGTACTTC,CDSSAPVEQYF
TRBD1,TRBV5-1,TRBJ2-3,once,TGCGCCAGCATACAGGACAGGGGAGATACGCAGTATTTT,CASIQDRGDTQYF
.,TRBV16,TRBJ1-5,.,TGTGCCAGCAGCCCGGGGTGCAGGGCGGAACAGCCCCAGCATTTT,CASSPGCRAEQPQHF
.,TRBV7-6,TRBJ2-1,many,TGTGCCAGCAGCAACGGCGGTTTCTTCAATGAGCAGTTCTTC,CASSNGGFFNEQFF
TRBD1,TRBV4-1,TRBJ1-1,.,TGCGCCAGCAGCCCGTCAGGGGAGGGACAGACTGAAGCTTTCTTT,CASSPSGEGQTEAFF
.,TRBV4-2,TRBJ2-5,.,TGTGCCAGCAGCCAAGACCTGGAATCGGTGGAGACCCAGTATTTC,CASSQDLESVETQYF
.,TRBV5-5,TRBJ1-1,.,TGCTCCAGCAGCTTGTACTACAGGGAGGCTGAAGCTTTCTTT,CSSSLYYREAEAFF
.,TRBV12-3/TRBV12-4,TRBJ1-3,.,TGTGCCAGCTCGACGAACACCATATATTTC,CASSTNTIYF
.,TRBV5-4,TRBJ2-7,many,TGTGCCAGCAGCTCCCAAGGGTCGTCCTCCGAGCAGTACTTC,CASSSQGSSSEQYF
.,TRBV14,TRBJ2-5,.,TGTGCTAGCAGCCAAGAGAAACTACAGAGACGGGAGACCCAGTACTTC,CASSQEKLQRRETQYF
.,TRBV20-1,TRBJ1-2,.,TGCAGTGCTAGATACGGAGTATTAAGCTGTGGCTACACCTTC,CSARYGVLSCGYTF
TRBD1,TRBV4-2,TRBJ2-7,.,TGTGCCAGCAGCCAAGACACCGGACAGGGAAAAGGCGAACAGTACTTC,CASSQDTGQGKGEQYF
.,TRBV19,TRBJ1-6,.,TGTGCCAGTACCCCTGGGACGGCTACTTCACCCCTCCACTTT,CASTPGTATSPLHF
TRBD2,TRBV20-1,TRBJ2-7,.,TGCAGCGCCCTTACTAGCGGGAGAGCAGACGAGCAGTACTTC,CSALTSGRADEQYF
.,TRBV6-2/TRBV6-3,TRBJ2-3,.,TGTGTCAGCAGTCCCCTCGGGGCTACGAGTACAGATACGCAGTATTTT,CVSSPLGATSTDTQYF
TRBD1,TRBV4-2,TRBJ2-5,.,TGTGCCAGCAGCCAAGGTGCCGGGACAGCCATACAGGAGACCCAGTACTTC,CASSQGAGTAIQETQYF
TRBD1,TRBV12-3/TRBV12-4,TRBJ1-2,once,TGCGCCAGCAGATCCAGACAGGGGATTGGCTATGGCTACACCTTC,CASRSRQGIGYGYTF
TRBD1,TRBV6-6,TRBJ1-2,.,TGTGCTACTACGATGGGACAGTCAGATGGCTACACCTTC,CATTMGQSDGYTF
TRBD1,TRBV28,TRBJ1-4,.,TGTGCCTGCAGTTTTGGGGACAGATTTGCAACTAATGAAAGACTGTTTTTT,CACSFGDRFATNERLFF
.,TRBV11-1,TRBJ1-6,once,TGTTCCAGCATCCGGACACTGGTTTCACCCCACCACTTT,CSSIRTLVSPHHF
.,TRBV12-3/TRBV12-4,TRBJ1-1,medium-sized,TGTGCCAGTACGGGACACGGCGGTGAAGCTTTCTTT,CASTGHGGEAFF
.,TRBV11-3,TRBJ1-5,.,TGTGCCGGCAGTTTAGATCTGGGGGTGGTTCAGCCCCAGCATTTT,CAGSLDLGVVQPQHF
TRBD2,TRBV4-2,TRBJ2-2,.,TGTGTCAGCAACCAAGATCAGGTGGGAGGGGAGCTGTCTTTT,CVSNQDQVGGELSF
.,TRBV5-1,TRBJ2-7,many,TGCGCCAGCAGCCGCCGGGCCCAGACCTACGAGCAGTACTTC,CASSRRAQTYEQYF
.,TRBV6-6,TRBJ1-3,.,TGTGCCAGCAGTACACAGGGTTTTGGGAACACCATATATTTT,CASSTQGFGNTIYF
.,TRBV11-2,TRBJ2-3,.,TGTGCTAGCAGCTTAAACCGACAAGAGGATACGAAGTATTTT,CASSLNRQEDTKYF
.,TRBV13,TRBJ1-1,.,TGTACCAGCAGCTCGAAAACAGGGAGTAAAACTGAAACTTCCTTT,CTSSSKTGSKTETSF
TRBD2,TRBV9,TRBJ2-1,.,TGTGCCAGCAGCAGAAGCGGGAGCGGGAACAATGAGCAGTTCTTC,CASSRSGSGNNEQFF
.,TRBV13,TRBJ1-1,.,TGTGCCAGCAGCACTAGGGGTTGTGGAGCTTTCTTT,CASSTRGCGAFF
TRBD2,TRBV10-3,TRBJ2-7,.,TGTGCTGTCAGTGAGTCGACATTTAGCGGGGTACCCTACGAGCAGTACTTC,CAVSESTFSGVPYEQYF
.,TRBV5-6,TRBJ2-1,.,TGTGCAAGCAGCTTGTGGCTAGGGGCCTTAAATGAGCAGTTCTTC,CASSLWLGALNEQFF
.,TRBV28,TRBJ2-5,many,TGTGCCAGCAGCGACCCTAGCGCACCGCAGAGGGGCCAGTACTTC,CASSDPSAPQRGQYF